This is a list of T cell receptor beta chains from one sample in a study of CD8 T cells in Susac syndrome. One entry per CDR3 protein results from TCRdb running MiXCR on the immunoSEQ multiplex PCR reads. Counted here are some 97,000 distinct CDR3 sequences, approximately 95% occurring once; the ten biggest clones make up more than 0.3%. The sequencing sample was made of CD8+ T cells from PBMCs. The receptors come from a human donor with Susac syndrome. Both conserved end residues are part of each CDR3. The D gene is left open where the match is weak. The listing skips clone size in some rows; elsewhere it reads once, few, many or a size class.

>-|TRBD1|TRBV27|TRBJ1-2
TGTGCCAGCAGTCCGACAGGGGGCCATGGCTACACCTTC
CASSPTGGHGYTF
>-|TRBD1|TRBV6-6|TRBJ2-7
TGTGCCAGCAGTACAGGGGCCGCATACGAGCAGTACTTC
CASSTGAAYEQYF
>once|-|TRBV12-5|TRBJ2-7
TGTGCTAGTGGTTCGGACAGATCCTACGAGCAGTACTTC
CASGSDRSYEQYF
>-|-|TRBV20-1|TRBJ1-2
TGCAGTGCTCTGACGGGCGACTATGGCTACACCTTC
CSALTGDYGYTF
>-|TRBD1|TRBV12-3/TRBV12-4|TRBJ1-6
TGTGCCAGCAGTTTGGGGACAGGGGGAAATTCACCCCTCCACTTT
CASSLGTGGNSPLHF
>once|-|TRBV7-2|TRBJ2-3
TGTGCCAGCAGCTTGATGCGCGCAGATACGCAGTATTTT
CASSLMRADTQYF
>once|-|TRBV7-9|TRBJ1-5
TGTGCCAGCAGCCCCAGTGGAGGCAATCAGCCCCAGCATTTT
CASSPSGGNQPQHF
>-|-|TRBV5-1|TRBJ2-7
TGCGCCAGCAGCTTGACCGGACAGTCCTACGAGCAGTACTTC
CASSLTGQSYEQYF
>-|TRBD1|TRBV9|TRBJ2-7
TGTGCCAGCAGCGGTACCGGGACAGATTATTACGAGCAGTACTTC
CASSGTGTDYYEQYF
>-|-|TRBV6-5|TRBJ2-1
TGTGCCAGCAGCTACTCCGGAGGGAGAGAGCAGTTCTTC
CASSYSGGREQFF
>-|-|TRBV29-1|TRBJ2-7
TGCAGCGTTGAGACTGACTACGAGCAGTACTTC
CSVETDYEQYF